The clone carrying this T cell receptor beta chain turned up a few times. Its antigen is still unknown. This entry belongs to a study of shared clonotypes between healthy human individuals. General study results and limits: Few donors limited the genetic and exposure-history diversity represented.

Pooled CD45RO+ cells and CCR7-negative CD45RA+ TemRA cells made up CD8 memory. The CDR3 sequence is 16 residues long. Germline loops: CDR1 LGHNA, CDR2 YNFKEQ. Trimming took 4 bases from V and 1 from J; bases not matched to a gene: 2. In the original processing: ImmunoSEQ output held junction-only sequences without quality scores, so filtering differed. Assay used: immunoSEQ multiplex PCR; TCRdb lists only in-frame clones, some missing. That table furnishes V, J and clone size, whereas the DNA furnished D and trimming. The sample lists tens of thousands of clones, about 63% occurring once. The TCR was taken from a man aged 30-40 years in good health. V is TRBV4-2 and J is TRBJ2-5; 14 bases agree with TRBD2. The specimen was memory CD8+ T cells sorted from blood. Subset meaning: CD45RO+ cells pooled with CCR7-negative TemRA cells. CDR3 DNA sequence: TGTGCCAGCAGCCCCGGACTAGCGGGGGGCCAAGAGACCCAGTACTTC. It encodes CASSPGLAGGQETQYF.